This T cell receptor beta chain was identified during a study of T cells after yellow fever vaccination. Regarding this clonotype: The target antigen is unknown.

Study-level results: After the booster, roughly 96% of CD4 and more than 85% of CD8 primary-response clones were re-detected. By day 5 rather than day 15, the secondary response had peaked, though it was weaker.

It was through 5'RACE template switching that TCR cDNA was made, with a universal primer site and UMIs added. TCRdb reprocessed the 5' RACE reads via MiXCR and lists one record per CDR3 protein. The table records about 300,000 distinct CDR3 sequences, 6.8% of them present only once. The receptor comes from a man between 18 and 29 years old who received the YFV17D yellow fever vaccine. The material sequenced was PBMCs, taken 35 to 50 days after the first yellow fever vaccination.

Written as DNA, the CDR3 is TGCGCCAGCAGCTTGGAATTCGGGGAGCTGTTTTTT. This codes for CASSLEFGELFF. This chain uses TRBV5-1 with TRBJ2-2; D is undetermined. The CDR3 extends over 12 amino acids. Germline CDR1 SGHRS, CDR2 YFSETQ. Trimming removed 0 bases at V and 7 bases at J, with 4 bases between.